These T cell receptor beta chains were read from a single sample in a study of post-analysis software for immune sequencing data. TCRdb analysed the PCR reads with MiXCR anew, one entry per CDR3 protein. Here the sample spans roughly 400,000 distinct CDR3 sequences, 35% to 45% being singletons. Sequencing used blood. The receptors derive from a girl aged 2 to 10 with multiple sclerosis. Both conserved end residues are part of each CDR3. The order of the fields is D gene, J gene, clone size, V gene, CDR3 protein, CDR3 DNA. A D gene is named only where the DNA matches it firmly. Clone size is given for some rows only: seen once, a few or many times, or a class if the clone is expanded.

. TRBJ2-1 many TRBV28 CASSRDNEQFF TGTGCCAGCAGCCGTGACAATGAGCAGTTCTTC
TRBD2 TRBJ2-7 . TRBV4-3 CASSQDRAGVYEQYF TGCGCCAGCAGCCAAGATAGAGCGGGAGTTTACGAGCAGTACTTC
TRBD1 TRBJ2-7 few TRBV7-2 CASSLVRQGRDEQYF TGTGCCAGCAGCTTAGTTCGACAGGGTCGCGACGAGCAGTACTTC
TRBD1 TRBJ1-1 . TRBV27 CASSPGQGGFLKAFF TGTGCCAGCAGCCCGGGACAGGGGGGATTTCTGAAAGCTTTCTTT
TRBD1 TRBJ2-7 . TRBV7-6 CASSQRTGVSYEQYF TGTGCCAGCAGCCAAAGGACAGGGGTCTCCTACGAGCAGTACTTC
. TRBJ1-2 . TRBV5-5 CASSTVDSYGYTF TGTGCCAGCAGTACGGTGGACAGCTATGGCTACACCTTC
TRBD1 TRBJ1-2 . TRBV7-9 CASSPGGSYGYTF TGTGCCAGCAGCCCAGGGGGCAGCTATGGCTACACCTTC
TRBD2 TRBJ2-5 . TRBV5-1 CASSLGTSGNSAQETQYF TGCGCCAGCAGCCTTGGGACTAGCGGGAACTCGGCGCAAGAGACCCAGTACTTC
TRBD2 TRBJ2-7 . TRBV7-9 CASSLPGTSGVYEQYF TGTGCCAGCAGCCTCCCAGGGACTAGCGGAGTCTACGAGCAGTACTTC
. TRBJ1-5 . TRBV2 CASSEPPGTIINQPQHF TGTGCCAGCAGTGAACCCCCAGGGACCATAATTAATCAGCCCCAGCATTTT
. TRBJ1-1 few TRBV10-2 CASSPGFSTEAFF TGCGCCAGCAGCCCAGGGTTCTCCACTGAAGCTTTCTTT
. TRBJ2-5 . TRBV19 CASSRLDLETQYF TGTGCCAGTAGCCGACTAGATCTTGAGACCCAGTACTTC